These 15 T cell receptor beta chains originate from one sample sequenced in a study of T cell repertoires in cytomegalovirus infection. TCRdb recomputed calls from the reads with MiXCR, one row per CDR3 protein. The sample includes 150,000 to 200,000 distinct CDR3 sequences, around an eighth seen only once; the top ten take 20% to 30%. Source material: PBMCs. These receptors originate from a human donor in good health (CMV status not recorded). Some clones in this sample may be carry-over from other donors' samples.

This clonotype was detected a few times. The genes are TRBV19 and TRBJ1-5, with 12 bases lining up with TRBD1. From germline, CDR1 is LNHDA and CDR2 SQIVND (reference sequence). The CDR3 consists of 15 residues. J lost 6 bases, V lost 3 bases, and 3 bases had no gene match. CDR3 residues: CASSMGQGATQPQHF. The CDR3 DNA follows: TGTGCCAGTAGTATGGGACAGGGGGCAACTCAGCCCCAGCATTTT. Supplemented by reference TRBV19 and TRBJ1-5, the full variable domain reads DGGITQSPKYLFRKEGQNVTLSCEQNLNHDAMYWYRQDPGQGLRLIYYSQIVNDFQKGDIAEGYSVSREKKESFPLTVTSAQKNPTAFYLCASSMGQGATQPQHFGDGTRLSIL.

The chain recombines TRBV29-1 with TRBJ2-7, with D perhaps TRBD2 (5 bases). The germline CDR1 and CDR2 sequences are SQVTM and ANQGSEA. The germline V and J ends were trimmed by 7 bases and 2 bases, with 15 bases remaining between them. The CDR3 covers 13 residues. DNA of the CDR3: TGCAGCGCGAGGACTGGGAGCCCCTACGAGCAGTACTTC. Protein product: CSARTGSPYEQYF.

The J gene is TRBJ1-6, the V gene TRBV25-1; no firm D call. Trimming took 4 bases from V and 5 from J, leaving 21 bases between them. CDR1 is MGHDK, CDR2 SYGVNS, per germline. This CDR3 contains 18 residues. In nucleotides, the CDR3 is TGTGCCAGCAGTGCAGCATTTAAGGAAAAGGGCGATAATTCACCCCTCCACTTT. Its protein is CASSAAFKEKGDNSPLHF.

J is TRBJ1-2 and V is TRBV5-5; D call uncertain. The CDR3 length is 11 residues. The ends were cut back, 5 bases at V and 8 bases at J, with 10 bases in the middle. The germline V gene has CDR1 SGHKS and CDR2 YYEKEE (reference sequence). The CDR3 region has the DNA TGTGCCAGCAGTCTTCGGTCGGGCTACACCTTC. It codes for CASSLRSGYTF.

This clonotype was detected only a few times. V and J are TRBV10-3 and TRBJ1-2; 8 nucleotides match TRBD1. J lost 0 bases, V lost 9 bases, and 9 bases had no gene match. CDR1 and CDR2 (germline): ENHRY, SYGVKD. The CDR3 runs 15 residues. CDR3 amino acids: CAISKTGETNYGYTF. The CDR3 DNA follows: TGTGCCATAAGCAAGACAGGGGAGACTAACTATGGCTACACCTTC.

V usage is TRBV7-6 and J usage is TRBJ1-3; 7 nucleotides agree with TRBD1. The CDR3 is 15 amino acids. With V trimmed by 5 bases and J by 0 bases, 4 bases remained unmatched. Germline CDR1 and CDR2: SGHVS and FNYEAQ. CDR3: CASSPGGGSGNTIYF. The CDR3 DNA reads as TGTGCCAGCAGCCCAGGGGGTGGCTCTGGAAACACCATATATTTT. The full variable domain, in which reference TRBV7-6 and TRBJ1-3 provide the parts outside the CDR3, is GAGVSQSPRYKVTKRGQDVALRCDPISGHVSLYWYRQALGQGPEFLTYFNYEAQQDKSGLPNDRFSAERPEGSISTLTIQRTEQRDSAMYRCASSPGGGSGNTIYFGEGSWLTVV.

The rearrangement joins TRBV15 to TRBJ2-4, with D possibly matching TRBD2 (5 bases). Germline V CDR1 and CDR2: LNHNV, YYDKDF (reference sequence). Trimming stripped 1 base from V and 5 bases from J, with 18 bases between. There are 17 residues in the CDR3. Here the CDR3 reads CATSRADLPGVENIQYF. The CDR3, as DNA: TGTGCCACCAGCAGAGCGGACCTCCCCGGGGTCGAAAACATTCAGTACTTC.

In its sample, this clonotype was seen many times. V is TRBV7-9 and J is TRBJ1-1, with D possibly TRBD1 on 5 matching bases. Trimming removed 8 bases from V and 8 bases from J, with 15 bases in between. CDR3 size: 12 residues. Germline loops: CDR1 SEHNR, CDR2 FQNEAQ (reference sequence). The CDR3 spells CASAGSSVEAFF. CDR3 sequence (DNA): TGTGCCAGCGCAGGGAGCTCCGTCGAAGCTTTCTTT. The full variable domain, rest sourced from reference TRBV7-9 and TRBJ1-1, is DTGVSQNPRHKITKRGQNVTFRCDPISEHNRLYWYRQTLGQGPEFLTYFQNEAQLEKSRLLSDRFSAERPKGSFSTLEIQRTEQGDSAMYLCASAGSSVEAFFGQGTRLTVV.

This clonotype was observed many times. This chain joins TRBV7-2 and TRBJ2-7, with D perhaps TRBD1 (6 bases). This CDR3 contains 12 residues. Looked up from germline, CDR1 is SGHTA and CDR2 is FQGNSA. Trimming took 5 bases from V and 5 from J, leaving 10 bases between them. The CDR3 spells CASSLQGHEQYF. CDR3 DNA sequence: TGTGCCAGCAGCCTACAGGGCCACGAGCAGTACTTC.

This clonotype has ten or more counts. This chain connects TRBV20-1 to TRBJ2-7, with 16 bases fitting TRBD2. Germline V gene data show CDR1 as DFQATT and CDR2 as SNEGSKA (reference sequence). The ends lost 6 bases at V and 0 bases at J; junction bases unmatched: 5. The CDR3 loop spans 16 amino acids. The CDR3 region is CSAPGLAGGLSYEQYF. The CDR3 nucleotides read TGCAGTGCGCCGGGACTAGCGGGAGGGCTCTCCTACGAGCAGTACTTC.

This clonotype was counted ten times or more. The rearrangement joins TRBV7-2 to TRBJ1-5; D gene uncertain. V lost 3 bases and J lost 4, with 13 bases in between. Germline V gene data show CDR1 as SGHTA and CDR2 as FQGNSA. This CDR3 comprises 15 residues. The CDR3 DNA follows: TGTGCCAGCAGCTTTAGAAGTCTCCTTAATCAGCCCCAGCATTTT. Translating it yields CASSFRSLLNQPQHF.

This clonotype was seen repeatedly, ten times or more. This rearrangement joins TRBV12-3 or TRBV12-4 to TRBJ2-3; D possibly corresponds to TRBD1 (5 bases). The CDR3 length is 15 residues. V gave up 5 bases and J gave up 5 bases, with 17 bases separating them. Here the CDR3 reads CASSVQGASGDTQYF. CDR3 bases: TGTGCCAGCAGTGTTCAAGGGGCTTCGGGAGATACGCAGTATTTT.

This clonotype was observed many times. The rearrangement joins TRBV7-2 to TRBJ2-3; 10 positions agree with TRBD2. V dropped 1 base and J dropped 1; count of bases not matched to a gene: 5. This CDR3 spans 17 amino acids. Germline CDR1 and CDR2: SGHTA and FQGNSA. CDR3 bases: TGTGCCAGCAGCTTAGTAGCAGCGGGGGGGGGCACAGATACGCAGTATTTT. This translates into CASSLVAAGGGTDTQYF.

This clonotype has at least ten counts. The chain combines TRBV12-3 or TRBV12-4 with TRBJ1-1; 9 bases map to TRBD1. The V gene end was trimmed by 6 bases and the J gene end by 5 bases; junction bases not matched to a gene: 7. The CDR3 extends over 14 amino acids. CDR3 nucleotide sequence: TGTGCCAGCAGACAGGGGGCGGTGGGTACTGAAGCTTTCTTT. It specifies CASRQGAVGTEAFF.

This clonotype was detected only a few times. V usage is TRBV29-1 and J usage is TRBJ1-2, with D possibly being TRBD1 (5 bases). The germline V gene encodes CDR1 SQVTM and CDR2 ANQGSEA. V was shortened by 6 bases and J by 4 bases, with 15 bases between the two germline ends. This CDR3 region has 13 residues. The CDR3, as DNA: TGCAGCGTCTGGATCTTCGGGGGCTATGGCTACACCTTC. Residues: CSVWIFGGYGYTF.